This T cell receptor (beta chain) was found in a study of blood T cell repertoires in COVID-19. Study summary: Acute-phase and convalescent COVID-19 samples originated in the United States, Italy and Spain. Nucleic acid was either cDNA or gDNA, and it came from T cells, B-cell-depleted T cells, or PBMCs.

This clone was found a few times. Germline V gene data show CDR1 as MNHNS and CDR2 as SASEGT. V was shortened by 0 bases and J by 1 base, with 22 bases between the two germline ends. The CDR3 is 20 residues long. As handled by the study authors: Quantification of nucleated cells was approximated via reference gene primer amplification. This table comes from immunoSEQ multiplex PCR, and its TCRdb copy is limited to in-frame clones, with some not included. V and J calls and clone size are as listed in that table; D and trimming were resolved from the DNA. Here the sample spans tens of thousands of clones, approximately 80% being singletons.

This rearrangement joins TRBV6-1 to TRBJ1-5; D call uncertain. The specimen sequenced was peripheral blood. This TCR was recovered from a woman aged 60-75 years with acute or convalescent COVID-19. CDR3 nucleotides: TGTGCCAGCAGTGAAGCTAGGAGTTCCTATTCCTTCGAGAGCAATCAGCCCCAGCATTTT. Residues: CASSEARSSYSFESNQPQHF.